This T cell receptor beta chain was observed in a study of Tregs in tolerant kidney transplant recipients. Germline values: CDR1 SGHNT, CDR2 YENEEA. V shed 5 bases and J 7 bases; nucleotides not matched to a gene: 11. The CDR3 has 16 residues. Sequencing was performed with immunoSEQ multiplex PCR; in TCRdb, only in-frame clones are kept and a portion is missing. The sample records tens of thousands of clones, approximately 93% being singletons. The nonmyeloablative bone marrow transplants came from related graft donors, with transient mixed chimerism. The sequence was obtained from a human patient who received a combined kidney and bone marrow transplant. Some T cells may trace back to the graft donor. Source: CD4+ T cells from blood (PBMCs), taken 12 months after the transplant. The rearrangement links TRBV11-3 to TRBJ1-4, with TRBD1 matching over 9 bases. CDR3 DNA: TGTGCCAGCAGCCCCTTCCGGGACAGGGATAGTGAAAAACTGTTTTTT. This codes for CASSPFRDRDSEKLFF.